This is a list of T cell receptor beta chains from one sample in a study of control samples from healthy donors and cancer patients. The method was immunoSEQ multiplex PCR; TCRdb's version includes in-frame clones alone and lacks a portion of them. The profile shows fewer than 200,000 clones, 93% of them singletons. The sequencing input was blood. These receptors came from an older woman in good health. Both conserved end residues are part of each CDR3. A D gene is named only where the DNA matches it firmly. Clone size is shown for a subset of rows, as once, few, many or a class of expanded clone.

abundance: .
j_gene: TRBJ1-1
d_gene: .
v_gene: TRBV5-5
CDR3aa: CASSRTDYTEAFF
CDR3nt: TGTGCCAGCAGTAGGACGGACTACACTGAAGCTTTCTTT

abundance: .
j_gene: TRBJ2-7
d_gene: .
v_gene: TRBV5-5
CDR3aa: CASSLEGYEQYF
CDR3nt: TGTGCCAGCAGCTTGGAGGGCTACGAGCAGTACTTC

abundance: .
j_gene: TRBJ2-7
d_gene: .
v_gene: TRBV19
CDR3aa: CASSTGWGSYEQYF
CDR3nt: TGTGCCAGTAGTACCGGGTGGGGCTCCTACGAGCAGTACTTC

abundance: .
j_gene: TRBJ1-2
d_gene: .
v_gene: TRBV3-1/TRBV3-2
CDR3aa: CASSQGGSAANYGYTF
CDR3nt: TGTGCCAGCAGCCAAGGAGGGTCGGCAGCTAACTATGGCTACACCTTC

abundance: .
j_gene: TRBJ2-5
d_gene: .
v_gene: TRBV7-2
CDR3aa: CASSSVLGGRYF
CDR3nt: TGTGCCAGCAGCTCCGTACTGGGGGGGCGGTACTTC

abundance: .
j_gene: TRBJ2-2
d_gene: .
v_gene: TRBV7-6
CDR3aa: CASSSSAGANTGELFF
CDR3nt: TGTGCCAGCAGCTCTTCGGCAGGGGCGAACACCGGGGAGCTGTTTTTT

abundance: .
j_gene: TRBJ1-2
d_gene: .
v_gene: TRBV4-1
CDR3aa: CASSQLPMLSNYGYTF
CDR3nt: TGCGCCAGCAGCCAGCTCCCTATGCTCTCGAACTATGGCTACACCTTC

abundance: .
j_gene: TRBJ1-1
d_gene: TRBD1
v_gene: TRBV7-9
CDR3aa: CASSPQGVNTEAFF
CDR3nt: TGTGCCAGCAGCCCGCAGGGGGTGAACACTGAAGCTTTCTTT

abundance: once
j_gene: TRBJ1-1
d_gene: TRBD1
v_gene: TRBV5-4
CDR3aa: CASSSLAGGRVGAFF
CDR3nt: TGTGCCAGCAGCTCCCTTGCAGGGGGGAGAGTTGGAGCTTTCTTT

abundance: once
j_gene: TRBJ1-4
d_gene: .
v_gene: TRBV11-2
CDR3aa: CASSLDTRLTNEKLFF
CDR3nt: TGTGCCAGCAGCTTAGACACAAGATTAACTAATGAAAAACTGTTTTTT

abundance: .
j_gene: TRBJ1-2
d_gene: .
v_gene: TRBV6-5
CDR3aa: CASRDSVEYGYTF
CDR3nt: TGTGCCAGCAGGGACTCCGTAGAATATGGCTACACCTTC

abundance: .
j_gene: TRBJ1-3
d_gene: .
v_gene: TRBV7-3
CDR3aa: CASSPQGTGNTIYF
CDR3nt: TGTGCCAGCAGCCCTCAGGGAACTGGAAACACCATATATTTT

abundance: .
j_gene: TRBJ1-3
d_gene: .
v_gene: TRBV29-1
CDR3aa: CSVEIRSGNTIYF
CDR3nt: TGCAGCGTTGAAATCCGCTCTGGAAACACCATATATTTT

abundance: .
j_gene: TRBJ1-2
d_gene: .
v_gene: TRBV6-1
CDR3aa: CASSDQQDPYGYTF
CDR3nt: TGTGCCAGCAGTGACCAACAGGACCCCTATGGCTACACCTTC

abundance: .
j_gene: TRBJ1-1
d_gene: .
v_gene: TRBV5-1
CDR3aa: CASSLEGGTEAFF
CDR3nt: TGCGCCAGCAGCTTGGAAGGGGGCACTGAAGCTTTCTTT

abundance: .
j_gene: TRBJ2-7
d_gene: TRBD1
v_gene: TRBV5-1
CDR3aa: CASSLTGQGYEQYF
CDR3nt: TGCGCCAGCAGCCTGACAGGACAGGGCTACGAGCAGTACTTC